A single sample is the source of the 30 T cell receptor beta chains below, sequenced in a study of Graves' ophthalmopathy and Graves' hyperthyroidism. Using RNA transcripts, the TCR beta CDR3 regions were amplified. Scientists carried out first-round RT-PCR using HTBI primers and then a second-round multiplex PCR. TCRdb independently ran MiXCR on the multiplex PCR reads; one entry per CDR3 protein. The sample records over a million distinct CDR3 sequences, 35% to 40% being singletons. The specimen was peripheral blood or thyroid tissue (not recorded which). The receptors come from an adult man with Graves' hyperthyroidism.

CDR3: CASSLRTSGADTQYF. CDR3 DNA: TGTGCCAGCAGCTTGAGGACTAGCGGCGCAGATACGCAGTATTTT. V is TRBV9 and J is TRBJ2-3; 10 nucleotides align to TRBD2. The V gene end was trimmed by 4 bases and the J gene end by 4 bases; junction bases not matched to a gene: 6. From germline, CDR1 is SGDLS and CDR2 YYNGEE. This CDR3 comprises 15 residues.

The CDR3 DNA follows: TGTGCCAGCACTCGAGAGGCTACAGGAGCAAATGAGCAGTACTTC. Its protein product is CASTREATGANEQYF. The chain recombines TRBV2 with TRBJ2-7, with D maybe TRBD1 (5 bases). V was shortened by 7 bases and J by 7 bases, with 23 bases between the two germline ends. The CDR3 is 15 residues long. Looked up from germline, CDR1 is SNHLY and CDR2 is FYNNEI.

This clonotype has a count of ten or more. The chain carries TRBV19 and TRBJ2-5; 12 bases line up with TRBD2. CDR1 is LNHDA and CDR2 is SQIVND in the germline V gene (reference sequence). V was pared by 9 bases and J by 6 bases, with 8 bases of the junction left unmatched. CDR3 length: 14 residues. The CDR3, as DNA: TGTGCCAGCTCTCTAGCGGGGGGGCCGAAGACCCAGTACTTC. It encodes CASSLAGGPKTQYF.

This clonotype was seen a handful of times. V gene TRBV20-1 combines with J gene TRBJ2-7; D possibly matches TRBD1 or TRBD2 (5 bases each). V lost 4 bases and J lost 3, with 16 bases in between. Germline CDR1 reads DFQATT; CDR2 reads SNEGSKA (reference sequence). The CDR3 length is 14 residues. This chain's CDR3 is CSATPSGPIYEQYF. Here the CDR3 DNA reads TGCAGTGCTACCCCCTCGGGACCGATCTACGAGCAGTACTTC.

This clonotype was counted ten times or more. V is TRBV20-1 and J is TRBJ2-7, with D possibly being TRBD2 (5 bases). From germline, CDR1 is DFQATT and CDR2 SNEGSKA (reference sequence). The CDR3 contains 12 residues. With 3 bases removed from V and 5 bases from J, the gap between germline ends came to 11 bases. CDR3 DNA sequence: TGCAGTGCTAGTCCAGGACTCGACGAGCAGTACTTC. Its protein product is CSASPGLDEQYF.

As for this clonotype: Mismatch with germline at one junction end may stem from a read error. The gene calls are TRBV7-2 and TRBJ2-5, with D hard to call. In germline, CDR1 is SGHTA, CDR2 FQGNSA. The CDR3 loop spans 15 amino acids. As DNA, the CDR3 is TGTGCCAGCAGCCCATCAAAACACCTACAAGAGACCCAGTGCTTC. It codes for CASSPSKHLQETQCF. Full variable domain (rest looked up from reference TRBV7-2 and TRBJ2-5): GAGVSQSPSNKVTEKGKDVELRCDPISGHTALYWYRQSLGQGLEFLIYFQGNSAPDKSGLPSDRFSAERTGGSVSTLTIQRTQQEDSAVYLCASSPSKHLQETQCFGPGTRLLVL.

The V and J genes are TRBV20-1 and TRBJ1-2, with TRBD1 matching 11 bases. The CDR3 runs 14 residues. CDR1 is DFQATT, CDR2 SNEGSKA, per germline (reference sequence). V shed 4 bases, J shed 4 bases, and the junction held 5 bases outside the gene matches. The CDR3 region has the DNA TGCAGTGCTACCCGGGACAGGGGGACCTATGGCTACACCTTC. Its protein is CSATRDRGTYGYTF.

V and J are TRBV5-1 and TRBJ1-4; D unresolved. The V gene lost 2 bases and the J gene lost 6 bases, with 11 bases spanning the gap. Germline-derived CDR1 and CDR2 are SGHRS and YFSETQ. The CDR3 totals 14 residues. The DNA of the CDR3 is TGCGCCAGCAGCTTAAAAGGGTTGGATGAAAAACTGTTTTTT. As protein: CASSLKGLDEKLFF.

This clonotype has just one count. It may be a read error: a sequence one base away is much more abundant. CDR3 nucleotide sequence: TGTGCCGCCCAGGAGGGCAATCAGCCCCAGCATTTT. It encodes CAAQEGNQPQHF. The chain recombines TRBV19 with TRBJ1-5; D gene uncertain. Trimming shortened V by 11 bases and J by 2 bases, and 10 bases separated the two germline ends. CDR3 length equals 12 residues. Germline V gene lookup returns CDR1 LNHDA and CDR2 SQIVND (reference sequence).

This clonotype was counted once. Since a much larger clone is just one base distant, this may be a read error. This chain connects TRBV7-9 to TRBJ1-1; D not certain. This CDR3 spans 17 amino acids. V lost 7 bases, J lost 8 bases, and 29 bases lay in between. Per the germline V gene, CDR1 is SEHNR and CDR2 is FQNEAQ (reference sequence). The CDR3: CASNSAGLSTWAPEAFF. In nucleotides, the CDR3 is TGTGCCAGCAACTCTGCGGGCTTGAGTACGTGGGCCCCGGAAGCTTTCTTT.

V gene TRBV15 combines with J gene TRBJ1-5; D might be TRBD1 (6 bases). There are 16 residues in the CDR3. CDR1 and CDR2 from the germline V gene are LNHNV and YYDKDF (reference sequence). The germline V and J ends were trimmed by 1 base and 7 bases, with 17 bases remaining between them. CDR3 in amino acids: CATSRAFGGGNQPQHF. CDR3 DNA: TGTGCCACCAGCAGAGCCTTCGGAGGGGGTAACCAGCCCCAGCATTTT.

The chain uses TRBV29-1 and TRBJ1-3; D gene uncertain. The V end lost 8 bases, the J end lost 0 bases, and 14 bases lay between the germline ends. CDR1 and CDR2 from the germline V gene are SQVTM and ANQGSEA. This CDR3 spans 14 amino acids. The CDR3 loop reads CSQALGSSGNTIYF. In nucleotides, the CDR3 is TGCAGCCAAGCCCTAGGAAGCTCTGGAAACACCATATATTTT. The full variable domain, completed using reference TRBV29-1 and TRBJ1-3, is SAVISQKPSRDICQRGTSLTIQCQVDSQVTMMFWYRQQPGQSLTLIATANQGSEATYESGFVIDKFPISRPNLTFSTLTVSNMSPEDSSIYLCSQALGSSGNTIYFGEGSWLTVV.

The chain joins TRBV29-1 to TRBJ1-5; D unclear. The V gene lost 8 bases and the J gene lost 3 bases, with 8 bases spanning the gap. The CDR3 spans 11 residues. Per the germline V gene, CDR1 is SQVTM and CDR2 is ANQGSEA. The CDR3 nucleotides are TGCAGCTCGACGGACAATCAGCCCCAGCATTTT. This gives the protein CSSTDNQPQHF.

This clonotype was detected a few times. This chain connects TRBV14 to TRBJ2-7; no clear D. V lost 0 bases and J lost 5, with 17 bases in between. The CDR3 has 16 amino acids. The germline V gene has CDR1 SGHDN and CDR2 FVKESK. For the CDR3, the DNA is TGTGCCAGCAGCCAAGATATAGGCCAGACCTTGGACGAGCAGTACTTC. Protein product: CASSQDIGQTLDEQYF.

In its sample, this clonotype was seen many times. V is TRBV12-3 or TRBV12-4 and J is TRBJ1-6, with D possibly being TRBD1 (6 bases). Trimming left V 3 bases short and J 16 bases short, with 13 bases between. The CDR3 has 12 residues. The DNA for the CDR3 is TGTGCCAGCAGTTTGGTTCGGGACATACTCCACTTT. Protein sequence: CASSLVRDILHF.

The chain is built from TRBV7-2 and TRBJ2-5; 8 bases match TRBD1. J lost 4 bases, V lost 8 bases, and 6 bases had no gene match. CDR3 length: 13 residues. The germline CDR1 and CDR2 sequences are SGHTA and FQGNSA. CDR3 bases: TGTGCCAGCCAGGGGGCCAGCGGAGAGACCCAGTACTTC. Translated, it gives CASQGASGETQYF.

This clonotype was found many times. The chain carries TRBV19 and TRBJ1-2; no firm D call. V lost 5 bases and J lost 2, with 12 bases in between. The CDR3 is made up of 14 amino acids. Germline V gives CDR1 LNHDA, CDR2 SQIVND (reference sequence). Written as DNA, the CDR3 is TGTGCCAGTAGTTCCTCCATAGGAAACTATGGCTACACCTTC. Translating it yields CASSSSIGNYGYTF. The variable domain in full, completed from reference TRBV19 and TRBJ1-2, reads DGGITQSPKYLFRKEGQNVTLSCEQNLNHDAMYWYRQDPGQGLRLIYYSQIVNDFQKGDIAEGYSVSREKKESFPLTVTSAQKNPTAFYLCASSSSIGNYGYTFGSGTRLTVV.

V and J are TRBV30 and TRBJ2-5; 7 bases fit TRBD1. This CDR3 has 13 residues. Germline trimming cut 3 bases from V and 5 bases from J; bases unmatched to any gene: 6. The germline V gene encodes CDR1 GTSNPN and CDR2 SVGIG (reference sequence). The CDR3 protein is CAWRKTGLETQYF. In DNA form, the CDR3 reads TGTGCCTGGAGGAAGACAGGGTTGGAGACCCAGTACTTC.

This clonotype was seen a handful of times. This chain connects TRBV9 to TRBJ2-7; the D call may be TRBD1 or TRBD2 (5 bases each). The CDR3 spans 13 residues. Trimming left V 4 bases short and J 6 bases short, with 14 bases between. CDR1 and CDR2 (germline): SGDLS, YYNGEE. For the CDR3, the DNA is TGTGCCAGCAGCCGCCGGGGACGACCCGAGCAGTACTTC. Translation gives CASSRRGRPEQYF.

As for this clonotype: Just one base apart from a much larger clone, this may be a read error. The genes are TRBV20-1 and TRBJ1-6, with a possible D match to TRBD1 (5 bases). Per the germline V gene, CDR1 is DFQATT and CDR2 is SNEGSKA (reference sequence). Trimming took 3 bases from V and 14 from J, leaving 14 bases between them. This CDR3 contains 12 residues. CDR3 amino acids: CSASEFTGTLHF. DNA of the CDR3: TGCAGTGCTAGCGAGTTTACAGGAACCCTCCACTTT.

The V and J genes are TRBV15 and TRBJ2-7, with TRBD2 matching over 9 bases. The CDR3 sequence is 13 residues long. Trimming cost V 11 bases and J 3 bases; bases outside gene matches: 8. CDR1 LNHNV and CDR2 YYDKDF come from the germline V gene (reference sequence). Here the CDR3 reads CAPWLAGNYEQYF. In DNA, the CDR3 is TGTGCCCCCTGGCTAGCGGGGAACTACGAGCAGTACTTC.

This CDR3 is CASSVRFGNTIYF. The CDR3 DNA follows: TGTGCCAGCAGTGTCCGATTTGGAAACACCATATATTTT. This chain uses TRBV25-1 with TRBJ1-3, with D hard to call. This CDR3 is 13 amino acids long. CDR1 MGHDK and CDR2 SYGVNS come from the germline V gene. V was clipped by 4 bases and J by 3 bases, with 7 bases between them. Filled out from reference TRBV25-1 and TRBJ1-3, the complete variable domain reads EADIYQTPRYLVIGTGKKITLECSQTMGHDKMYWYQQDPGMELHLIHYSYGVNSTEKGDLSSESTVSRIRTEHFPLTLESARPSHTSQYLCASSVRFGNTIYFGEGSWLTVV.

This chain connects TRBV11-2 to TRBJ2-7; a possible D gene is TRBD1 (5 bases). Germline values: CDR1 SGHAT, CDR2 FQNNGV. This CDR3 is built from 14 residues. Trimming took off 3 bases at V and 5 bases at J, with 14 bases between the two ends. The CDR3 DNA reads TGTGCCAGCAGCTTCGACAGTACCCTCCACGAGCAGTACTTC. It specifies CASSFDSTLHEQYF. Together with reference TRBV11-2 and TRBJ2-7, the CDR3 gives the full variable domain: EAGVAQSPRYKIIEKRQSVAFWCNPISGHATLYWYQQILGQGPKLLIQFQNNGVVDDSQLPKDRFSAERLKGVDSTLKIQPAKLEDSAVYLCASSFDSTLHEQYFGPGTRLTVT.

This chain uses TRBV6-6 with TRBJ1-1; TRBD1 is a possible D gene (6 bases). Germline values: CDR1 MNHNY, CDR2 SVGAGI (reference sequence). V was shortened by 6 bases and J by 5 bases, with 28 bases between the two germline ends. This CDR3 is 18 amino acids long. The CDR3 here is CASRETGGVVRRGTEAFF. CDR3 bases: TGTGCCAGCAGGGAGACAGGCGGGGTAGTACGTCGCGGAACTGAAGCTTTCTTT.

This clonotype was found many times. The chain uses TRBV19 and TRBJ1-5; D gene unclear. V lost 6 bases and J 0 bases, leaving 15 bases between the germline ends. From germline, CDR1 is LNHDA and CDR2 SQIVND (reference sequence). The CDR3 totals 16 residues. CDR3 DNA sequence: TGTGCCAGTAGCTATAGGACGGAGAATAGCAATCAGCCCCAGCATTTT. Protein product: CASSYRTENSNQPQHF.

This clonotype was counted between two and nine times. This may be a read error: a much more frequent sequence differs by one nucleotide. The chain couples TRBV29-1 to TRBJ2-7, with D unclear. CDR1 is SQVTM and CDR2 is ANQGSEA in the germline V gene. The CDR3 covers 13 residues. The V gene lost 0 bases and the J gene lost 6 bases, with 12 bases spanning the gap. In DNA, the CDR3 is TGCAGCGTTGAAGATCCTTACTCACCCGAGCAGTACTTC. As protein: CSVEDPYSPEQYF.

This clonotype was seen many times. The chain recombines TRBV20-1 with TRBJ1-5; D might be TRBD1 (6 bases). In germline, CDR1 is DFQATT, CDR2 SNEGSKA (reference sequence). Trimming removed 5 bases from V and 4 bases from J, with 15 bases in between. The length of the CDR3 is 14 residues. Written as DNA, the CDR3 is TGCAGTGCTGGTGGGACAAGGCCTAATCAGCCCCAGCATTTT. This encodes CSAGGTRPNQPQHF.

The chain has TRBV10-2 and TRBJ1-5, with D tentatively TRBD1 (5 bases). This CDR3 contains 19 residues. Germline-derived CDR1 and CDR2 are WSHSY and SAAADI. V lost 6 bases to trimming and J lost 1 base, with 25 bases between them. CDR3 sequence: CASRVPIPLTGRSNQPQHF. The CDR3 DNA is TGCGCCAGCAGAGTCCCAATCCCACTTACAGGTCGGAGCAATCAGCCCCAGCATTTT.

V usage is TRBV29-1 and J usage is TRBJ1-1; 7 positions match TRBD1. In germline, CDR1 is SQVTM, CDR2 ANQGSEA. Trimming took 6 bases from V and 5 from J; bases not matched to a gene: 12. This CDR3 contains 14 residues. The CDR3 DNA follows: TGCAGCGTGGGGACAGCGGCAGGGGAGACTGAAGCTTTCTTT. Encoded protein: CSVGTAAGETEAFF.

This clonotype appeared many times. The chain has TRBV20-1 and TRBJ1-4; D ambiguous. V was pared by 6 bases and J by 3 bases, with 11 bases between. Germline V gives CDR1 DFQATT, CDR2 SNEGSKA (reference sequence). The CDR3 runs to 13 residues. CDR3 coding DNA: TGCAGTGCCCGGAGGCCGGCTAATGAAAAACTGTTTTTT. It is translated as CSARRPANEKLFF.